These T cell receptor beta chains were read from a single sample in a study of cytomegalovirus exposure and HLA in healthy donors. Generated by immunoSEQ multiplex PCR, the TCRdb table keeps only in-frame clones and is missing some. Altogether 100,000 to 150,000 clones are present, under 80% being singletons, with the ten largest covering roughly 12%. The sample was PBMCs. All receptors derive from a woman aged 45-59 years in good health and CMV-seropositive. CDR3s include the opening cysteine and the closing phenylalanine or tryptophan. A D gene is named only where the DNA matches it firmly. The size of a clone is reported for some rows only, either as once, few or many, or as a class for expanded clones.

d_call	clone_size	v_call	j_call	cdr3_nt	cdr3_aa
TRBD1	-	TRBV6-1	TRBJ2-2	TGTGCCAGCAGGGGACAGGGGGCCACCGGGGAGCTGTTTTTT	CASRGQGATGELFF
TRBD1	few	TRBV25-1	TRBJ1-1	TGTGCCAGCACTGGACAGGGGCGGAACACTGAAGCTTTCTTT	CASTGQGRNTEAFF
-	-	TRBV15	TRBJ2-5	TGTGCCACCAGCAGAGAGAGAAACGGCGGAGAGACCCAGTACTTC	CATSRERNGGETQYF
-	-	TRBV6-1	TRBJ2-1	TGTGCCAGCAGGATGACTATTGGAGGTTACAATGAGCAGTTCTTC	CASRMTIGGYNEQFF
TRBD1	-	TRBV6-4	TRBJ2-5	TGTGCCAACATAGGGGCACCGACCGGGACAGGGGGTTTAGAGACCCAGTACTTC	CANIGAPTGTGGLETQYF
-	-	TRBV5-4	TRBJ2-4	TGTGCCAGCAGCTTGGGGGCGGGCCGGACTCAAAACATTCAGTACTTC	CASSLGAGRTQNIQYF
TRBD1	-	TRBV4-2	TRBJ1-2	TGTGCCAGCAGCCAAGATAAGGTGTCGCAGGGGGCATGGGGCTACACCTTC	CASSQDKVSQGAWGYTF
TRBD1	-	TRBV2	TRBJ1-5	TGTGCCAGCACCCTAACAGGGGGCGGTGGTCAGCCCCAGCATTTT	CASTLTGGGGQPQHF
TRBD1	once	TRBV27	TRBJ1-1	TGTGCCAGCAGCACGGGACAGGAGAACACTGAAGCTTTCTTT	CASSTGQENTEAFF
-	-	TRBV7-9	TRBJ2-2	TGTGCCACACGCCGGGGGGCCGGAAACACCGGGGAGCTGTTTTTT	CATRRGAGNTGELFF
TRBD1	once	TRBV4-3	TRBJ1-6	TGCGCCAGCAGCCAAGGACAGGGTTCCAGTAATTCACCCCTCCACTTT	CASSQGQGSSNSPLHF
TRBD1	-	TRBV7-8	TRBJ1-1	TGTGCCAGCAGCTTAGGAACAGGGGCTGGGAACACTGAAGCTTTCTTT	CASSLGTGAGNTEAFF
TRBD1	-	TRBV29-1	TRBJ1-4	TGCAGCGTTGGCAGGGGGGAGAAACTGTTTTTT	CSVGRGEKLFF
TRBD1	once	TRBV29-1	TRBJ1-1	TGCAGCGCGTGGACAGGGAGAAACACTGAAGCTTTCTTT	CSAWTGRNTEAFF
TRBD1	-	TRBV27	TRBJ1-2	TGTGCCAGCAGTTCCCGTGGAGGGGGCGTCTATGGCTACACCTTC	CASSSRGGGVYGYTF
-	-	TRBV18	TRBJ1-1	TGTGCCAGCTCATTGGACAGCGACATGAACACTGAAGCTTTCTTT	CASSLDSDMNTEAFF
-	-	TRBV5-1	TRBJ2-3	TGCGCCAGCAGCTTCGGAGTTGGGGCCACAGATACGCAGTATTTT	CASSFGVGATDTQYF
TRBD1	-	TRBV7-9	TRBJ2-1	TGTGCCAGCAGAAGTCCCGGGACAGGGTACAATGAGCAGTTCTTC	CASRSPGTGYNEQFF
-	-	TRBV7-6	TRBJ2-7	TGTGCCAGCAGCTTAGGCCCCTCGGCCTACGAGCAGTACTTC	CASSLGPSAYEQYF
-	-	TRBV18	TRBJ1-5	TGTGCCAGCTCAGTGTCCGGCAATCAGCCCCAGCATTTT	CASSVSGNQPQHF
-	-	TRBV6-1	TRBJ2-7	TGTGCCAGCAGTGAAGGTTGGGGGCCTTACGAGCAGTACTTC	CASSEGWGPYEQYF
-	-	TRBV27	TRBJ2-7	TGTGCCAGCATCAGAAAAACAGGAACCTACGAGCAGTACTTC	CASIRKTGTYEQYF
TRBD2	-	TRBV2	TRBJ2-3	TGTGCCAGCAGTCATTCGACTAGCGGGGGGTCGACTAGCACAGATACGCAGTATTTT	CASSHSTSGGSTSTDTQYF
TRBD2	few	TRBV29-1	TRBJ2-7	TGCAGCGTTGATGCCGGGGGGAGCTCCTACGAGCAGTACTTC	CSVDAGGSSYEQYF
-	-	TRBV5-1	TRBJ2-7	TGCGCCAGCAGCTTGTTGGGGCAGAGCTCCTACGAGCAGTACTTC	CASSLLGQSSYEQYF
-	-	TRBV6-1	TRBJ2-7	TGTGCCAGCAGTGAAGCGGGGGCGGCAGTTACCTACGAGCAGTACTTC	CASSEAGAAVTYEQYF
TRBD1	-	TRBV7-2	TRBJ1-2	TGTGCCAGCAGCTTACAGGGGGCAAGAGGCTACACCTTC	CASSLQGARGYTF
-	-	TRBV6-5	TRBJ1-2	TGTGCCAGCAGTTACTCTGCGGGGAACTATGGCTACACCTTC	CASSYSAGNYGYTF
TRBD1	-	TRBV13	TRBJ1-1	TGTGCCAGCGGAATTACAGGGGGCGCAAACACTGAAGCTTTCTTT	CASGITGGANTEAFF
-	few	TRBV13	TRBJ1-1	TGTGCCAGCAGCTTAGTTGACCAGGGGAACACTGAAGCTTTCTTT	CASSLVDQGNTEAFF
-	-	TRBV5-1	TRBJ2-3	TGCGCCAGCAGACCCGGACTTTCCACAGATACGCAGTATTTT	CASRPGLSTDTQYF
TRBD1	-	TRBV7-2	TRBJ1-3	TGTGCCAGCAGCCCGATGGGACAGCCGACCATATATTTT	CASSPMGQPTIYF
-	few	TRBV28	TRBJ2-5	TGTGCCAGCAGTTTAGGGGGCTGGGATCATCGAGAGACCCAGTACTTC	CASSLGGWDHRETQYF
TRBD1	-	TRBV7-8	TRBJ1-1	TGTGCCAGCAGTTCGGGACAGCAGAACACTGAAGCTTTCTTT	CASSSGQQNTEAFF
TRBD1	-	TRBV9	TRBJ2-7	TGTGCCAGCAGCGTAGAATTTACAGGGGAGCGCGAGCAGTACTTC	CASSVEFTGEREQYF
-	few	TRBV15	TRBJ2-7	TGTGCCACCAGCAGATCCAACGAGCAGTACTTC	CATSRSNEQYF
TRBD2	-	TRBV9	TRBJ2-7	TGTGCCAGCAGCGTCGGAGGCCTAGCGGGGGGGGAGCAGTACTTC	CASSVGGLAGGEQYF
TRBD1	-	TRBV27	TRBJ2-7	TGTGCCAGCGGTGCGACAGGGACCGCCTACGAGCAGTACTTC	CASGATGTAYEQYF
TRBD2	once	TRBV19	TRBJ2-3	TGTGCCAGTAGTATAGTCGCGGCTAGCGGAAAATACACAGATACGCAGTATTTT	CASSIVAASGKYTDTQYF
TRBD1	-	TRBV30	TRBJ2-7	TGTGCCTGGAGTAGACAGGGCCTCGAGCAGTACTTC	CAWSRQGLEQYF
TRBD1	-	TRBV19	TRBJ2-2	TGTGCCACCAGGTCCGGGACAGGGTCCACCGGGGAGCTGCTTTTT	CATRSGTGSTGELLF
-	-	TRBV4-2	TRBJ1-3	TGTGCCAGCAGGGGCGAGACATTCTTCTCTGGAAACACCATATATTTT	CASRGETFFSGNTIYF
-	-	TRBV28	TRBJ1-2	TGTGCCAGCAGTTTTCACACGAACACAGGGCCTGATGGCTACACCTTC	CASSFHTNTGPDGYTF
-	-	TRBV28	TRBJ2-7	TGTGCCAGCACCAACCGGGTCAGTAGTCACTTC	CASTNRVSSHF
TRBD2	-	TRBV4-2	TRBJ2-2	TGTGCCAGCAGCCCACGGACTAGCGGGGGGTCCGGGGAGCTGTTTTTT	CASSPRTSGGSGELFF
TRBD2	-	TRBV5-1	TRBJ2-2	TGCGCCAGCACCAGCGGGGGGAACACCGGGGAGCTGTTTTTT	CASTSGGNTGELFF
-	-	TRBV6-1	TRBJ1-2	TGTGCCAGCAGCGCGGAGACGGACACTAACTATGGCTACACCTTC	CASSAETDTNYGYTF
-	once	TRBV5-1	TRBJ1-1	TGCGCCAGCCGGGTTGTGACGAACACTGAAGCTTTCTTT	CASRVVTNTEAFF
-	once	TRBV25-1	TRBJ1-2	TGTGCCAGCAGTGTAATCGGACAGCCATATGGCTACACCTTC	CASSVIGQPYGYTF
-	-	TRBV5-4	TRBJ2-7	TGTGCCAGCAGAAACAGGGGAGGAGAGCAGTACTTC	CASRNRGGEQYF
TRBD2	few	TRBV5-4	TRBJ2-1	TGTGCCAGCAGCTTGGCCGCTGCTAGCGGGAGCAATGAGCAGTTCTTC	CASSLAAASGSNEQFF
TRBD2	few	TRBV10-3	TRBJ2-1	TGTGCCATCAGTGAGGGCCAAGCGGGAGGGCCCAATGAGCAGTTCTTC	CAISEGQAGGPNEQFF
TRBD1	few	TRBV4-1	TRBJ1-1	TGCGCCAGCAGCCAAGAGGGTTGGACAGGGGGACCGATGAACACTGAAGCTTTCTTT	CASSQEGWTGGPMNTEAFF
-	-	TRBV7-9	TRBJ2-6	TGTGCCAGCAGCTTACAGGGCGCCTCTGGGGCCAACGTCCTGACTTTC	CASSLQGASGANVLTF
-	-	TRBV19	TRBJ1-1	TGTGCCAGTAGGACAACCCAGGGGATTACGAACACTGAAGCTTTCTTT	CASRTTQGITNTEAFF
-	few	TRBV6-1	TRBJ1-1	TGTGCCAGCAGTGCTGAGGGAATAGGCACTGAAGCTTTCTTT	CASSAEGIGTEAFF
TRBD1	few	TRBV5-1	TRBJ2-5	TGCGCCAGCAGCCGCGGGGACAGGGCGGATTCTGGAGAGACCCAGTACTTC	CASSRGDRADSGETQYF
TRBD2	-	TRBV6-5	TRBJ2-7	TGTGCCAGCAGTTACTCTGGACTAGCGGGCCCCTACGAGCAGTACTTC	CASSYSGLAGPYEQYF
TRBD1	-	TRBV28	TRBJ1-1	TGTGCCAGCAGCGCAGGGGGCATCACTGAAGCTTTCTTT	CASSAGGITEAFF